Below, 19 T cell receptor beta chains from the same sample are listed, as sequenced in a study of shared clonotypes between healthy human individuals. Assay used: immunoSEQ multiplex PCR; TCRdb lists only in-frame clones, some missing. Altogether about a million clones are present, roughly 80% being singletons, with the ten largest covering over 0.8%. The specimen sequenced was memory CD4+ T cells from PBMCs. The subset: CD45RA-negative fraction. The receptors come from a man aged 18 to 29 in good health. Some clones in this sample may be carry-over from other donors' samples.

This rearrangement joins TRBV18 to TRBJ1-1; D is unresolved. The ends were cut back, 2 bases at V and 1 base at J, with 11 bases in the middle. The germline V gene has CDR1 KGHSH and CDR2 LQKENI. The CDR3 runs to 15 residues. As DNA, the CDR3 is TGTGCCAGCTCACCAGCTTTGGGGTGGAACACTGAAGCTTTCTTT. It codes for CASSPALGWNTEAFF.

V usage is TRBV30 and J usage is TRBJ1-5; D remains ambiguous. This CDR3 contains 15 residues. CDR1 is GTSNPN and CDR2 is SVGIG in the germline V gene (reference sequence). Trimming shortened V by 2 bases and J by 2 bases, and 13 bases separated the two germline ends. The CDR3 DNA reads TGTGCCTGGAGTACCGGGTTGTGGGGCAATCAGCCCCAGCATTTT. Protein product: CAWSTGLWGNQPQHF.

The gene calls are TRBV28 and TRBJ2-7; D might be TRBD2 (5 bases). The V gene's germline CDR1 is MDHEN and CDR2 SYDVKM. CDR3 length: 13 residues. Trimming shortened V by 6 bases and J by 5 bases, and 14 bases separated the two germline ends. As DNA, the CDR3 is TGTGCCAGCAGCCCCGGAGGACTTAACGAGCAGTACTTC. It encodes CASSPGGLNEQYF.

This clone occurred a few times. Other DNA sequences in the sample encode the same CDR3. This chain uses TRBV6-1 with TRBJ1-5; no clear D. The CDR3 consists of 16 residues. Germline CDR1 reads MNHNS; CDR2 reads SASEGT. The V end was cut by 1 base, the J end by 3 bases, with 13 bases between. CDR3 in DNA: TGTGCCAGCAGTGAAGGCGTTGGCTCGGACAATCAGCCCCAGCATTTT. As protein: CASSEGVGSDNQPQHF.

This clone was recorded only once. The V and J genes are TRBV7-8 and TRBJ2-1, with 9 bases lining up with TRBD1. This CDR3 region has 16 residues. V trimming: 4 bases; J trimming: 3 bases; junction bases outside the gene matches: 7. The germline V gene encodes CDR1 SGHVS and CDR2 FQNEAQ. The CDR3 region has the DNA TGTGCCAGCAGCTCAACACAGGGGGCGGGCTACAATGAGCAGTTCTTC. Protein: CASSSTQGAGYNEQFF.

The chain has TRBV5-1 and TRBJ2-5; D possibly uses TRBD1 or TRBD2 (5 bases each). The CDR3 is 14 amino acids. Germline V CDR1 and CDR2: SGHRS, YFSETQ. The V gene lost 4 bases and the J gene lost 2 bases, with 12 bases spanning the gap. DNA for the CDR3: TGCGCCAGCAGCGGGGGACGGAATCAAGAGACCCAGTACTTC. This sequence encodes CASSGGRNQETQYF.

This clone was seen only a few times. J is TRBJ1-2 and V is TRBV6-1; 9 bases are shared with TRBD1. The CDR3 is 14 residues long. The V segment lost 4 bases and the J segment 2 bases; nucleotides outside the gene matches: 2. In germline, CDR1 is MNHNS, CDR2 SASEGT. The CDR3 sequence is CASSVQGANYGYTF. The CDR3, as DNA: TGTGCCAGCAGTGTACAGGGGGCGAACTATGGCTACACCTTC.

CDR3 nucleotide sequence: TGTGCCAGCAGCTTAGACCGGACTAGCCGTGGTGAGACCCAGTACTTC. Translating it yields CASSLDRTSRGETQYF. This chain joins TRBV7-2 and TRBJ2-5; the match to TRBD2 covers 8 bases. Germline assignment: CDR1 SGHTA and CDR2 FQGNSA. V shed 1 base, J shed 5 bases, and the junction held 9 bases outside the gene matches. The CDR3 is 16 amino acids.

The CDR3 sequence is CASSDSVSGITQYF. In DNA form, the CDR3 reads TGTGCCAGCAGTGATTCGGTTAGCGGGATAACGCAGTATTTT. The chain uses TRBV25-1 and TRBJ2-3; 8 bases map to TRBD2. Losses at the gene ends were 3 bases for V and 9 bases for J; bases not matched to a gene: 8. The germline V gene encodes CDR1 MGHDK and CDR2 SYGVNS. The CDR3 is 14 amino acids.

This clone was detected a few times. One junction end does not reproduce the germline sequence, and a read error may be involved. The chain carries TRBV30 and TRBJ1-1; a possible D gene is TRBD1 (6 bases). This CDR3 comprises 13 residues. Germline V gene sequence: CDR1 GTSNPN, CDR2 SVGIG (reference sequence). The CDR3 spells CAWRAGVNTEASF. CDR3 bases: TGTGCCTGGAGGGCAGGGGTCAACACTGAAGCTTCCTTT. The full variable domain, its missing parts supplied by reference TRBV30 and TRBJ1-1, is SQTIHQWPATLVQPVGSPLSLECTVEGTSNPNLYWYRQAAGRGLQLLFYSVGIGQISSEVPQNLSASRPQDRQFILSSKKLLLSDSGFYLCAWRAGVNTEASFGQGTRLTVV.

A remark on this clone: A single base is all that separates this from a far larger clone, so a read error is likely. The chain employs TRBV6-4 and TRBJ2-3; no clear D. Per the germline V gene, CDR1 is MRHNA and CDR2 is SNTAGT. V lost 2 bases to trimming and J lost 2 bases, with 5 bases between them. The CDR3 length is 13 residues. CDR3 amino acids: CASSDRTTDTQYF. The CDR3 DNA reads TGTGCCAGCAGTGACAGGACCACAGATACGCAGTATTTT.

The rearrangement joins TRBV9 to TRBJ2-5; D possibly corresponds to TRBD2 (5 bases). Germline CDR1 is SGDLS and CDR2 is YYNGEE. This CDR3 is built from 13 residues. Deletions cut 4 bases from V and 4 bases from J, with 11 bases between. The CDR3 nucleotides read TGTGCCAGCAGCCCTCGGGATGGAGAGACCCAGTACTTC. This codes for CASSPRDGETQYF. Looking up the rest from reference TRBV9 and TRBJ2-5 gives the full variable domain: DSGVTQTPKHLITATGQRVTLRCSPRSGDLSVYWYQQSLDQGLQFLIQYYNGEERAKGNILERFSAQQFPDLHSELNLSSLELGDSALYFCASSPRDGETQYFGPGTRLLVL.

The chain joins TRBV20-1 to TRBJ1-2; D uncertain. The germline gives CDR1 DFQATT, CDR2 SNEGSKA (reference sequence). The CDR3 is 9 residues long. V lost 6 bases and J 4 bases, leaving 3 bases between the germline ends. CDR3 sequence (DNA): TGCAGTGCCGCCTATGGCTACACCTTC. It encodes CSAAYGYTF.

The rearrangement links TRBV27 to TRBJ1-5; unclear D gene. Germline-derived CDR1 and CDR2 are MNHEY and SMNVEV (reference sequence). Trimming removed 3 bases from V and 7 bases from J, with 10 bases in between. This CDR3 contains 13 residues. CDR3 DNA sequence: TGTGCCAGCAGTTTTCGGGTGGAACAGCCCCAGCATTTT. It yields the protein CASSFRVEQPQHF.

The rearrangement links TRBV14 to TRBJ2-5; no reliable D call. Deletions cut 5 bases from V and 4 bases from J, with 11 bases between. CDR1 SGHDN and CDR2 FVKESK come from the germline V gene. This CDR3 comprises 13 residues. The CDR3 region has the DNA TGTGCCAGCAGCGGTACCTTCCGAGAGACCCAGTACTTC. Amino acids: CASSGTFRETQYF.

The rearrangement uses TRBV5-8 and TRBJ1-1; no clear D. The germline V gene has CDR1 SGHTS and CDR2 YDEGEE. The CDR3 sequence is 15 residues long. V was pared by 0 bases and J by 1 base, with 10 bases between. The CDR3 DNA sequence: TGTGCCAGCAGCTTGGCTGGCAGGAGGAACACTGAAGCTTTCTTT. Its translation is CASSLAGRRNTEAFF.

This clone was seen only once. The CDR3, as DNA: TGTGCCAGCAGCACAATTGGACCCACAGATACGCAGTATTTT. Translation gives CASSTIGPTDTQYF. The chain employs TRBV2 and TRBJ2-3, with D unclear. V was trimmed by 6 bases and J by 2 bases, leaving 12 bases between them. The CDR3 covers 14 residues. Germline loops: CDR1 SNHLY, CDR2 FYNNEI.

CDR3 in amino acids: CASSLRPTGFPIGYTF. In nucleotides, the CDR3 is TGTGCCAGCAGCCTTAGGCCTACGGGCTTTCCGATTGGCTACACCTTC. The genes are TRBV5-8 and TRBJ1-2; D is undetermined. V gave up 4 bases and J gave up 7 bases, with 23 bases separating them. Germline V gene data show CDR1 as SGHTS and CDR2 as YDEGEE. This CDR3 is built from 16 residues.

The chain employs TRBV28 and TRBJ2-3, with TRBD2 identical over 11 bases. This CDR3 contains 18 residues. CDR1 and CDR2 (germline): MDHEN, SYDVKM. Losses at the gene ends were 6 bases for V and 6 bases for J; bases not matched to a gene: 17. CDR3 in amino acids: CASSRTRGASGRTDTQYF. The CDR3 bases are TGTGCCAGCAGCCGCACTCGGGGGGCTAGCGGGAGGACCGATACGCAGTATTTT.